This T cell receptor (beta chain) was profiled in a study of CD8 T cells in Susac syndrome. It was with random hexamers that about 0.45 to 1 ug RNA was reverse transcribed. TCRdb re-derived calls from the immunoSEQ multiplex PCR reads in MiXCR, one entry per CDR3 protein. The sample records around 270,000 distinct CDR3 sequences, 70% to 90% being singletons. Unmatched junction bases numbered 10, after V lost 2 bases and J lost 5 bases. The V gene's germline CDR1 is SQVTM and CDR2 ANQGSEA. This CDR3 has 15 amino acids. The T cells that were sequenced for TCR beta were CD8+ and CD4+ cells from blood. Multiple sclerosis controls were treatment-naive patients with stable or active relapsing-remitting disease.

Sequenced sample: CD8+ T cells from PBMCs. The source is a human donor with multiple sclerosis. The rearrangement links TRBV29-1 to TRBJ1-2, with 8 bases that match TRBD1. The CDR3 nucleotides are TGCAGCGTTGAATCGGTGGACAGGGTCCCTTATGGCTACACCTTC. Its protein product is CSVESVDRVPYGYTF.